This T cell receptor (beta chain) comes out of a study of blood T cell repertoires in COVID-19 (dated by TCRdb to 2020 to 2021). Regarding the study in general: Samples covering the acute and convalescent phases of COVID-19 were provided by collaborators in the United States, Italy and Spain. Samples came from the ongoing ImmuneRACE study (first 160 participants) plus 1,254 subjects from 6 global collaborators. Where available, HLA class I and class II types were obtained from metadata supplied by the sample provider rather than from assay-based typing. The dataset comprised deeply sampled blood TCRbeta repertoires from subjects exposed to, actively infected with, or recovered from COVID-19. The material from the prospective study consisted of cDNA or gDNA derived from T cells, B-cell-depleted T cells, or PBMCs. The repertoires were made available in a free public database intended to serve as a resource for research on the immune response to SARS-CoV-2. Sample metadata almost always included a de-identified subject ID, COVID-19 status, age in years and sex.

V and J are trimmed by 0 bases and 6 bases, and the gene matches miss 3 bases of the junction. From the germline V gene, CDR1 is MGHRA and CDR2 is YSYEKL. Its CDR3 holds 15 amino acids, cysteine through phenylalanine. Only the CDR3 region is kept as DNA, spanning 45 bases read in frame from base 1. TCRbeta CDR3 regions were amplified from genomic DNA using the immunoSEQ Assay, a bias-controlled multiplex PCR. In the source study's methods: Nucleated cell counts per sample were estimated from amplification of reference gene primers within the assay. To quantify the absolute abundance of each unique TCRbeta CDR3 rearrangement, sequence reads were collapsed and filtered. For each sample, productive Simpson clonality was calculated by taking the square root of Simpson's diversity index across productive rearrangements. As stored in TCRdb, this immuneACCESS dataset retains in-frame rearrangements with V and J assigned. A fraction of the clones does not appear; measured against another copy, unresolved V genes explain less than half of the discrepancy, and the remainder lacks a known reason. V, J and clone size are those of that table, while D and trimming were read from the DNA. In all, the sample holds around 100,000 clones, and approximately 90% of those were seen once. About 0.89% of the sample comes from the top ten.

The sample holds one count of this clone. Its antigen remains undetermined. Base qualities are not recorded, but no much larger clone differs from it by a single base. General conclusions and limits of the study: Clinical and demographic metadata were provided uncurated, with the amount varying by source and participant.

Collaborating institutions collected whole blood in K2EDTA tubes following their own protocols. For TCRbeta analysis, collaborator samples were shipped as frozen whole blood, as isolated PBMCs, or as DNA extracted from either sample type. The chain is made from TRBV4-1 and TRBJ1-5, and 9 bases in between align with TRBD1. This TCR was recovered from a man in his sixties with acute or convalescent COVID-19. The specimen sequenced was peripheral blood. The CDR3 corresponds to CASSQETGGTQPQHF. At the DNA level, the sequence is TGCGCCAGCAGCCAAGAGACAGGGGGTACTCAGCCCCAGCATTTT.